A single sample gave rise to the 27 T cell receptor beta chains below, sequenced in a study of shared clonotypes between healthy human individuals. Profiled with immunoSEQ multiplex PCR; TCRdb holds only in-frame clones, not every one. The table includes about 1 million clones, approximately 72% detected once. Material for sequencing was memory CD4+ T cells sorted from blood. Subset reported: CD45RA-negative fraction. All receptors derive from a man aged 18 to 30 in good health.

The gene calls are TRBV28 and TRBJ1-5; possible D gene TRBD1, 5 bases. Trimming cost V 3 bases and J 4 bases, with 10 bases left between them. Germline V gene lookup returns CDR1 MDHEN and CDR2 SYDVKM. The CDR3 is 14 residues long. CDR3: CASSFAGSNQPQHF. CDR3 DNA sequence: TGTGCCAGCAGTTTCGCAGGGAGTAATCAGCCCCAGCATTTT.

This clone has a handful of counts. The gene calls are TRBV7-2 and TRBJ1-2, with D maybe TRBD1 (5 bases). Germline V lookup: CDR1 SGHTA, CDR2 FQGNSA. Trimming left V 3 bases short and J 6 bases short, with 11 bases between. CDR3 size: 13 residues. CDR3 loop: CASSFAQENGYTF. For the CDR3, the DNA is TGTGCCAGCAGCTTTGCACAGGAGAATGGCTACACCTTC.

The chain is built from TRBV18 and TRBJ2-1; no reliable D call. The V end lost 6 bases, the J end lost 6 bases, and 18 bases lay between the germline ends. Germline loops: CDR1 KGHSH, CDR2 LQKENI. This CDR3 spans 15 amino acids. The CDR3 DNA follows: TGTGCCAGCTCGCGACGCGACAAGGAACTCAATGAGCAGTTCTTC. Encoded protein: CASSRRDKELNEQFF.

This clone was counted once. This chain joins TRBV6-5 and TRBJ1-2; possible D gene TRBD1, 5 bases. This CDR3 contains 13 residues. V lost 10 bases and J 2 bases, leaving 14 bases between the germline ends. The germline V gene encodes CDR1 MNHEY and CDR2 SVGAGI. CDR3 loop: CAITRGPNYGYTF. CDR3 DNA sequence: TGTGCCATTACGAGGGGACCGAACTATGGCTACACCTTC.

The V call is TRBV9, the J call TRBJ2-7; TRBD2 matches 11 bases. The trim removed 5 bases at V and 4 bases at J, leaving 8 bases unmatched. Germline CDR1 SGDLS, CDR2 YYNGEE. The CDR3 totals 15 residues. CDR3 sequence reads: CASSRTGTSGYEQYF. Here the CDR3 DNA reads TGTGCCAGCAGTCGAACCGGGACTAGCGGATACGAGCAGTACTTC. Complete variable domain (other parts from reference TRBV9 and TRBJ2-7): DSGVTQTPKHLITATGQRVTLRCSPRSGDLSVYWYQQSLDQGLQFLIQYYNGEERAKGNILERFSAQQFPDLHSELNLSSLELGDSALYFCASSRTGTSGYEQYFGPGTRLTVT.

This sequence joins TRBV7-6 and TRBJ2-2, with 7 bases aligning to TRBD2. The CDR3 spans 13 residues. Trimming removed 8 bases from V and 0 bases from J; junction bases left unmatched: 0. Per germline, CDR1 SGHVS and CDR2 FNYEAQ. The CDR3 nucleotides are TGTGCCAGCGGGGGGGCGAACACCGGGGAGCTGTTTTTT. It is translated as CASGGANTGELFF.

The genes are TRBV7-8 and TRBJ2-3; D could derive from TRBD1 or TRBD2 (5 bases each). Germline CDR1 and CDR2: SGHVS and FQNEAQ. The CDR3 is 15 amino acids. Trimming stripped 2 bases from V and 4 bases from J, with 13 bases between. The CDR3 DNA is TGTGCCAGCAGCTTATACGGGGCAGCCTCAGATACGCAGTATTTT. Amino acid sequence: CASSLYGAASDTQYF.

The rearrangement links TRBV11-2 to TRBJ2-2; D not resolved. This CDR3 has 13 residues. The V end was cut by 3 bases, the J end by 6 bases, with 8 bases between. Germline CDR1 and CDR2: SGHAT and FQNNGV. CDR3 region: CASSFSRAGELFF. The DNA for the CDR3 is TGTGCCAGCAGCTTCTCACGGGCCGGGGAGCTGTTTTTT. Supplemented by reference TRBV11-2 and TRBJ2-2, the full variable domain reads EAGVAQSPRYKIIEKRQSVAFWCNPISGHATLYWYQQILGQGPKLLIQFQNNGVVDDSQLPKDRFSAERLKGVDSTLKIQPAKLEDSAVYLCASSFSRAGELFFGEGSRLTVL.

There are a few counts of this clone. CDR3 loop: CASSSGGGITEAFF. CDR3 in DNA: TGTGCCAGCAGCTCCGGGGGAGGGATCACTGAAGCTTTCTTT. The chain has TRBV7-2 and TRBJ1-1; perhaps TRBD1 as D (5 bases). V was cut by 4 bases and J by 4 bases, with 13 bases left in between. Germline V lookup: CDR1 SGHTA, CDR2 FQGNSA. The CDR3 runs to 14 residues.

V and J are TRBV6-5 and TRBJ1-2; D unclear. CDR1 is MNHEY, CDR2 SVGAGI, per germline. The CDR3 contains 14 residues. With 7 bases removed from V and 4 bases from J, the gap between germline ends came to 16 bases. The CDR3 DNA is TGTGCCAGCATGTCCGCCCAGAGAACCTATGGCTACACCTTC. Its protein product is CASMSAQRTYGYTF.

The chain is built from TRBV12-5 and TRBJ2-2; 9 bases match TRBD1. The CDR3 has 17 amino acids. Germline CDR1 is LGHNT and CDR2 is FRNRAP. With V trimmed by 2 bases and J by 4 bases, 8 bases remained unmatched. Here the CDR3 reads CASGLSPTGGFTGELFF. For the CDR3, the DNA is TGTGCTAGTGGTTTGTCACCGACAGGGGGTTTCACCGGGGAGCTGTTTTTT.

Here the CDR3 DNA reads TGTGCCAGCAGTGATTCGGGAACCGGACCCAATGAGCAGTTCTTC. Protein sequence: CASSDSGTGPNEQFF. The chain carries TRBV2 and TRBJ2-1, with a weak D call TRBD2 (5 bases). The V end was cut by 3 bases, the J end by 6 bases, with 15 bases between. The length of the CDR3 is 15 residues. CDR1 SNHLY and CDR2 FYNNEI come from the germline V gene.

The chain has TRBV5-4 and TRBJ1-2; TRBD1 is a possible D gene (5 bases). Germline V lookup: CDR1 SGHNT, CDR2 YYREEE (reference sequence). V lost 0 bases, J lost 7 bases, and 10 bases lay in between. This CDR3 has 13 amino acids. The CDR3 sequence is CASSLDGTVGYTF. DNA of the CDR3: TGTGCCAGCAGCTTGGACGGGACGGTTGGCTACACCTTC. Full variable domain (remainder filled in from reference TRBV5-4 and TRBJ1-2): ETGVTQSPTHLIKTRGQQVTLRCSSQSGHNTVSWYQQALGQGPQFIFQYYREEENGRGNFPPRFSGLQFPNYSSELNVNALELDDSALYLCASSLDGTVGYTFGSGTRLTVV.

A few counts support this clone. The chain combines TRBV7-9 with TRBJ1-6; D is possibly TRBD1 (5 bases). The CDR3 runs to 15 residues. Trimming removed 5 bases at V and 7 bases at J, with 15 bases between. Germline CDR1 is SEHNR and CDR2 is FQNEAQ (reference sequence). CDR3 sequence reads: CASSASGTGNSPLHF. For the CDR3, the DNA is TGTGCCAGCAGCGCATCCGGGACCGGAAATTCACCCCTCCACTTT.

This sequence joins TRBV25-1 and TRBJ1-1; no reliable D call. V dropped 2 bases and J dropped 9 bases, with 13 bases sitting between them. CDR1 and CDR2 (germline): MGHDK, SYGVNS. The CDR3 consists of 13 residues. The CDR3 is CASSEEWTAKAFF. In DNA form, the CDR3 reads TGTGCCAGCAGTGAAGAATGGACGGCTAAAGCTTTCTTT. Filled out from reference TRBV25-1 and TRBJ1-1, the complete variable domain reads EADIYQTPRYLVIGTGKKITLECSQTMGHDKMYWYQQDPGMELHLIHYSYGVNSTEKGDLSSESTVSRIRTEHFPLTLESARPSHTSQYLCASSEEWTAKAFFGQGTRLTVV.

The gene calls are TRBV6-5 and TRBJ1-2, with D tentatively TRBD1 (6 bases). The CDR3 has 15 residues. Per the germline V gene, CDR1 is MNHEY and CDR2 is SVGAGI. The V end lost 2 bases, the J end lost 2 bases, and 12 bases lay between the germline ends. The CDR3 DNA reads as TGTGCCAGCAGTTACCGACCGGACAGCAACTATGGCTACACCTTC. It is translated as CASSYRPDSNYGYTF.

The chain is built from TRBV30 and TRBJ1-2; D is perhaps TRBD1 (5 bases). Trimming shortened V by 5 bases and J by 8 bases, and 15 bases separated the two germline ends. CDR3 length: 12 amino acids. Germline V gives CDR1 GTSNPN, CDR2 SVGIG (reference sequence). The chain's CDR3 is CAWHRDLRGYTF. The CDR3 DNA reads as TGTGCCTGGCACCGGGACCTAAGAGGCTACACCTTC.

The V and J genes are TRBV5-6 and TRBJ2-1, with D possibly TRBD1 on 6 matching bases. Trimming cost V 2 bases and J 8 bases, with 8 bases left between them. CDR3 size: 12 residues. Per the germline V gene, CDR1 is SGHDT and CDR2 is YYEEEE. The chain's CDR3 is CASSFTGYEQFF. Written as DNA, the CDR3 is TGTGCCAGCAGCTTCACAGGGTATGAGCAGTTCTTC.

A single count supports this clone. V and J are TRBV5-1 and TRBJ2-5; 8 bases align to TRBD1. The junction had 8 bases not matched to a gene; V was cut back by 4 bases and J by 3 bases. Germline assignment: CDR1 SGHRS and CDR2 YFSETQ. The CDR3 is 15 amino acids. Here the CDR3 DNA reads TGCGCCAGCAGCCTAAGACAGGGGAATAAAGAGACCCAGTACTTC. This codes for CASSLRQGNKETQYF.

The chain combines TRBV28 with TRBJ1-5; possibly TRBD1 for D (5 bases). This CDR3 comprises 15 residues. Germline V gives CDR1 MDHEN, CDR2 SYDVKM. V was shortened by 6 bases and J by 4 bases, with 16 bases between the two germline ends. The CDR3: CASSRQGPVNQPQHF. In DNA form, the CDR3 reads TGTGCCAGCAGCCGTCAGGGACCCGTAAATCAGCCCCAGCATTTT.

This chain uses TRBV27 with TRBJ2-7; D might be TRBD1 (5 bases). The V gene lost 6 bases and the J gene lost 7 bases, with 16 bases spanning the gap. The germline V gene encodes CDR1 MNHEY and CDR2 SMNVEV (reference sequence). This CDR3 has 13 amino acids. This CDR3 is CASSGQGLREQYF. CDR3 DNA: TGTGCCAGCAGCGGGCAGGGCCTCCGGGAGCAGTACTTC.

The chain employs TRBV20-1 and TRBJ1-4; D remains unclear. Germline values: CDR1 DFQATT, CDR2 SNEGSKA (reference sequence). V lost 4 bases and J lost 8, with 8 bases in between. The CDR3 is 11 residues long. DNA for the CDR3: TGCAGTGCTATACATGGCGAAAAACTGTTTTTT. Translation gives CSAIHGEKLFF.

V usage is TRBV6-5 and J usage is TRBJ1-3, with D perhaps matching TRBD1 (5 bases). CDR1 is MNHEY, CDR2 SVGAGI, per germline. V lost 8 bases and J 1 base, leaving 9 bases between the germline ends. The CDR3 length is 13 residues. CDR3 nucleotide sequence: TGTGCCAGCCGGACACATTCTGGAAACACCATATATTTT. This sequence encodes CASRTHSGNTIYF.

The rearrangement links TRBV7-9 to TRBJ1-6; 9 positions match TRBD1. This CDR3 contains 16 residues. The germline V gene encodes CDR1 SEHNR and CDR2 FQNEAQ (reference sequence). The V gene end was trimmed by 5 bases and the J gene end by 7 bases; junction bases not matched to a gene: 9. CDR3 protein: CASSQPGDRANSPLHF. CDR3 nucleotide sequence: TGTGCCAGCAGCCAACCCGGGGACAGGGCAAATTCACCCCTCCACTTT.

Turning to this clone: This specimen includes other DNA sequences encoding the same CDR3. This chain connects TRBV29-1 to TRBJ1-1; D unclear. V dropped 7 bases and J dropped 1 base, with 4 bases sitting between them. The germline CDR1 and CDR2 sequences are SQVTM and ANQGSEA. The CDR3 has 10 residues. CDR3 bases: TGCAGCGCGAAGAACACTGAAGCTTTCTTT. Its protein is CSAKNTEAFF.

The chain carries TRBV2 and TRBJ1-1; D might be TRBD1 (5 bases). Germline CDR1 SNHLY, CDR2 FYNNEI. The CDR3 totals 13 residues. The V end was cut by 8 bases, the J end by 4 bases, with 14 bases between. As DNA, the CDR3 is TGTGCCAGCGGGGCACAGGTTAGCACTGAAGCTTTCTTT. It codes for CASGAQVSTEAFF. Drawing the rest from reference TRBV2 and TRBJ1-1, the complete variable domain is EPEVTQTPSHQVTQMGQEVILRCVPISNHLYFYWYRQILGQKVEFLVSFYNNEISEKSEIFDDQFSVERPDGSNFTLKIRSTKLEDSAMYFCASGAQVSTEAFFGQGTRLTVV.

This chain uses TRBV6-5 with TRBJ1-6; tentatively, D is TRBD1 (6 bases). The germline V gene encodes CDR1 MNHEY and CDR2 SVGAGI. Between the trimmed V and J ends, which lost 5 bases and 7 bases, there was a span of 12 bases. The CDR3 is 14 residues long. The CDR3 DNA reads TGTGCCAGCAGTGCCGGGACACACAATTCACCCCTCCACTTT. This encodes CASSAGTHNSPLHF.